The 13 T cell receptor beta chains below come from one sample, sequenced in a study of fetal regulatory T cell absence and autoimmunity. Here immunoSEQ multiplex PCR was the method, and the copy in TCRdb shows in-frame clones only, minus some. Of approximately 94,000 clones listed, 55% to 75% are singletons. The sample taken for sequencing was pancreas tissue. The receptor source for this set is a male donor with IPEX syndrome.

The genes are TRBV6-1 and TRBJ1-6, with TRBD1 identical over 7 bases. Germline trimming cut 7 bases from V and 7 bases from J; bases unmatched to any gene: 7. The CDR3 has 14 residues. CDR1 and CDR2 from the germline V gene are MNHNS and SASEGT. The CDR3 DNA sequence: TGTGCCAGCAAGAAGGGACAGTCAAATTCACCCCTCCACTTT. Translating it yields CASKKGQSNSPLHF.

The rearrangement links TRBV30 to TRBJ2-7; D call uncertain. Trimming removed 4 bases from V and 5 bases from J, with 12 bases in between. CDR1 and CDR2 (germline): GTSNPN, SVGIG (reference sequence). The CDR3 is 12 residues long. The CDR3 sequence is CAWNRVLDEQYF. In DNA, the CDR3 is TGTGCCTGGAATCGGGTATTGGACGAGCAGTACTTC.

The chain recombines TRBV2 with TRBJ2-2; a weak D match, TRBD2 (5 bases). Trimming pared 3 bases from V and 1 base from J, leaving 6 bases between. CDR1 is SNHLY and CDR2 is FYNNEI in the germline V gene. This CDR3 spans 14 amino acids. CDR3 amino acids: CASSDGVNTGELFF. CDR3 sequence (DNA): TGTGCCAGCAGTGACGGGGTGAACACCGGGGAGCTGTTTTTT.

The J gene is TRBJ2-1, the V gene TRBV4-1; D gene unclear. The CDR3 covers 16 residues. Germline lookup yields CDR1 MGHRA and CDR2 YSYEKL. The germline V and J ends were trimmed by 1 base and 0 bases, with 10 bases remaining between them. The DNA of the CDR3 is TGCGCCAGCAGCCAAGTGGGTCCCAGCTCCTACAATGAGCAGTTCTTC. Translated, it gives CASSQVGPSSYNEQFF.

This sequence joins TRBV12-5 and TRBJ1-1; weak D call: TRBD1 (5 bases). Germline CDR1 reads LGHNT; CDR2 reads FRNRAP. The CDR3 consists of 14 residues. The V end lost 7 bases, the J end lost 9 bases, and 21 bases lay between the germline ends. The chain's CDR3 is CASVPQPGRPKAFF. The CDR3 nucleotides read TGTGCTAGTGTTCCACAACCGGGACGCCCTAAAGCTTTCTTT.

The chain joins TRBV6-6 to TRBJ2-2, with no clear D. Trimming stripped 0 bases from V and 8 bases from J, with 4 bases between. This CDR3 comprises 12 residues. Germline-derived CDR1 and CDR2 are MNHNY and SVGAGI (reference sequence). The CDR3 sequence is CASSYSEGELFF. CDR3 DNA sequence: TGTGCCAGCAGTTACTCCGAGGGGGAGCTGTTTTTT.

The chain has TRBV13 and TRBJ2-1, with 7 bases fitting TRBD1. The V segment lost 5 bases and the J segment 5 bases; nucleotides outside the gene matches: 6. Germline-derived CDR1 and CDR2 are PRHDT and FYEKMQ (reference sequence). This CDR3 region has 14 residues. This CDR3 reads CASSPSTGNNEQFF. The CDR3, as DNA: TGTGCCAGCAGCCCCTCGACAGGGAACAATGAGCAGTTCTTC.

The CDR3 nucleotides read TGCGCCAGCAGCTCGGGACAGGGTCAGCCCCAGCATTTT. Amino acid sequence: CASSSGQGQPQHF. The chain carries TRBV5-1 and TRBJ1-5; 9 bases line up with TRBD1. This CDR3 contains 13 residues. Germline loops: CDR1 SGHRS, CDR2 YFSETQ. Losses at the gene ends were 3 bases for V and 6 bases for J; bases not matched to a gene: 1.

The V and J genes are TRBV4-3 and TRBJ2-7; TRBD1 is a possible D gene (5 bases). The CDR3 totals 15 residues. The V end lost 4 bases, the J end lost 0 bases, and 13 bases lay between the germline ends. Germline values: CDR1 LGHNA, CDR2 YSLEER. The CDR3 region has the DNA TGCGCCAGCAGCCCATGGGTAAGGGGCTCCTACGAGCAGTACTTC. Its translation is CASSPWVRGSYEQYF.

This rearrangement joins TRBV11-2 to TRBJ2-7, with D perhaps TRBD1 (6 bases). Germline values: CDR1 SGHAT, CDR2 FQNNGV. This CDR3 has 12 residues. The V end lost 4 bases, the J end lost 7 bases, and 11 bases lay between the germline ends. The CDR3 region has the DNA TGTGCCAGCAGCTACAGGGTTCGGGAGCAGTACTTC. Its translation is CASSYRVREQYF. Filled out from reference TRBV11-2 and TRBJ2-7, the complete variable domain reads EAGVAQSPRYKIIEKRQSVAFWCNPISGHATLYWYQQILGQGPKLLIQFQNNGVVDDSQLPKDRFSAERLKGVDSTLKIQPAKLEDSAVYLCASSYRVREQYFGPGTRLTVT.

The V and J genes are TRBV10-3 and TRBJ1-6; 9 bases are shared with TRBD1. Germline V gene data show CDR1 as ENHRY and CDR2 as SYGVKD. The CDR3 loop spans 15 amino acids. V shed 0 bases, J shed 7 bases, and the junction held 1 base outside the gene matches. The CDR3 region is CAISESTGGNSPLHF. In nucleotides, the CDR3 is TGTGCCATCAGTGAGTCGACAGGGGGGAATTCACCCCTCCACTTT.

This clone was seen only once. The same CDR3 is also encoded by other DNA sequences in this sample. CDR3 in DNA: TGTGCCTGGAGTCCGGGGTTCTACGAGCAGTACTTC. Translated, it gives CAWSPGFYEQYF. The V and J genes are TRBV30 and TRBJ2-7; a possible D gene is TRBD2 (5 bases). This CDR3 region has 12 residues. V was cut by 2 bases and J by 3 bases, with 8 bases left in between. The germline CDR1 and CDR2 sequences are GTSNPN and SVGIG (reference sequence).

This clone came up a few times. The CDR3 spells CATAEETQYF. The CDR3 nucleotides read TGTGCCACCGCCGAAGAGACCCAGTACTTC. The genes are TRBV6-6 and TRBJ2-5; D uncertain. The CDR3 consists of 10 residues. Germline V gene data show CDR1 as MNHNY and CDR2 as SVGAGI (reference sequence). V gave up 10 bases and J gave up 3 bases, with 6 bases separating them.